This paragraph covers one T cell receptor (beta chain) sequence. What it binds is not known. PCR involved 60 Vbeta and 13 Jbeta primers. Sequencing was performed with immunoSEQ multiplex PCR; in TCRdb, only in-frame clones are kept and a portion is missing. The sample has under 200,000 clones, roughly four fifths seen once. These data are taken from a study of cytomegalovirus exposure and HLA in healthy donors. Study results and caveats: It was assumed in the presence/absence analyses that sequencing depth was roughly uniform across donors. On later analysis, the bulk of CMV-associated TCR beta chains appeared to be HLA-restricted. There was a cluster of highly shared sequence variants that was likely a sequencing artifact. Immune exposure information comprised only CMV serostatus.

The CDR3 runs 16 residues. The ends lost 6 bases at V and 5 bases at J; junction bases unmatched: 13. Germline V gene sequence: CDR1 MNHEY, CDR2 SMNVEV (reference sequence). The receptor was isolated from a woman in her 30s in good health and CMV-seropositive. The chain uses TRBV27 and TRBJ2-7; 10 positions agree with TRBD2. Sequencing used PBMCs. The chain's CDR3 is CASRKERGGMLNEQYF. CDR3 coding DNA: TGTGCCAGCAGGAAAGAGCGGGGGGGCATGTTGAACGAGCAGTACTTC.